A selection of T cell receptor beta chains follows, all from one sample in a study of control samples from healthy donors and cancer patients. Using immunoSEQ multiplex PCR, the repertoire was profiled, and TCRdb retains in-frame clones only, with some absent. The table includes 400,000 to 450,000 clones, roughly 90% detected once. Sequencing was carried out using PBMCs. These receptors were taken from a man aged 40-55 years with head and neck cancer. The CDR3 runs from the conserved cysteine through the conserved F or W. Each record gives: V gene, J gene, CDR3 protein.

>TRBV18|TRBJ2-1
CASSPVKGPNEQFF
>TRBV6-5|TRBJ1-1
CASSTGPGLLPEAFF
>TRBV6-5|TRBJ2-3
CASRGADTQYF
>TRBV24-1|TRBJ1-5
CATSGRYGNQPQHF
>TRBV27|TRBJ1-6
CASSPRGQGVRNSPLHF
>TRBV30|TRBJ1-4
CAWSVQPPGTNEKLFF
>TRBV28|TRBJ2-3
CASSPSTDTQYF
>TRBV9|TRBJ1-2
CASSADAGTGHGYTF
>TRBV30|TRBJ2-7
CAWSIGGTGFYEQYF
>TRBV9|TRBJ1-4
CASSVGQGLGEKLFF
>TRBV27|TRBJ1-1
CASVGPRIMNTEAFF